The 18 T cell receptor beta chains below all came from one sample that was sequenced in a study of long-term antiretroviral therapy in people with HIV. immunoSEQ v3.0 was run at survey level. Profiled with immunoSEQ multiplex PCR; TCRdb holds only in-frame clones, not every one. The sample includes around 23,000 clones, around three quarters of them seen just once. The sequencing used unsorted PBMCs, collected 2.1 years after starting antiretroviral therapy. These receptors all stem from a man aged 25 to 40 with HIV.

The V call is TRBV30, the J call TRBJ2-2, with D unclear. Germline V lookup: CDR1 GTSNPN, CDR2 SVGIG (reference sequence). V shed 4 bases and J shed 4 bases, with 4 bases lying between them. This CDR3 spans 11 amino acids. For the CDR3, the DNA is TGTGCCTGGACAGGCACCGGGGAGCTGTTTTTT. Translation: CAWTGTGELFF. The full variable domain, its missing parts supplied by reference TRBV30 and TRBJ2-2, is SQTIHQWPATLVQPVGSPLSLECTVEGTSNPNLYWYRQAAGRGLQLLFYSVGIGQISSEVPQNLSASRPQDRQFILSSKKLLLSDSGFYLCAWTGTGELFFGEGSRLTVL.

The rearrangement uses TRBV19 and TRBJ2-6, with D uncertain. V was shortened by 7 bases and J by 0 bases, with 10 bases between the two germline ends. Germline V CDR1 and CDR2: LNHDA, SQIVND (reference sequence). This CDR3 contains 15 residues. The CDR3 reads CASKDGHSGANVLTF. CDR3 nucleotide sequence: TGTGCCAGTAAAGACGGCCACTCTGGGGCCAACGTCCTGACTTTC.

The chain carries TRBV6-1 and TRBJ2-1, with TRBD1 identical over 7 bases. Germline V gene sequence: CDR1 MNHNS, CDR2 SASEGT. This CDR3 has 13 residues. With V trimmed by 11 bases and J by 5 bases, 9 bases remained unmatched. The CDR3 spells CAGTEDSHNEQFF. The CDR3 coding sequence is TGTGCCGGGACAGAGGACAGTCACAATGAGCAGTTCTTC.

The CDR3 sequence: CASTYSGRGETQYF. In DNA form, the CDR3 reads TGCGCCAGCACCTATAGCGGGAGGGGCGAGACCCAGTACTTC. The V gene is TRBV5-1, the J gene TRBJ2-5, with TRBD2 matching over 11 bases. J gave up 5 bases and V 6 bases, and 6 bases lay outside the gene matches. The CDR3 has 14 amino acids. Germline V gene sequence: CDR1 SGHRS, CDR2 YFSETQ. Full variable domain (remainder filled in from reference TRBV5-1 and TRBJ2-5): KAGVTQTPRYLIKTRGQQVTLSCSPISGHRSVSWYQQTPGQGLQFLFEYFSETQRNKGNFPGRFSGRQFSNSRSEMNVSTLELGDSALYLCASTYSGRGETQYFGPGTRLLVL.

V gene TRBV25-1 combines with J gene TRBJ1-4, with a tentative D call TRBD1 (6 bases). Trimming cost V 4 bases and J 4 bases, with 16 bases left between them. The CDR3 consists of 16 residues. From germline, CDR1 is MGHDK and CDR2 SYGVNS. CDR3 amino acids: CASSGGMDRINEKLFF. The CDR3 DNA is TGTGCCAGCAGTGGGGGCATGGACAGAATTAATGAAAAACTGTTTTTT.

This clone was recorded a few times. The J gene is TRBJ1-1, the V gene TRBV9; D uncertain. This CDR3 spans 14 amino acids. Germline V gene sequence: CDR1 SGDLS, CDR2 YYNGEE. Deletions cut 0 bases from V and 8 bases from J, with 14 bases between. DNA of the CDR3: TGTGCCAGCAGCGTAGTCGCGGGGTTAACCGAAGCTTTCTTT. This translates into CASSVVAGLTEAFF.

The chain links TRBV28 to TRBJ2-2; D not resolved. Deletions cut 1 base from V and 1 base from J, with 4 bases between. Looked up from germline, CDR1 is MDHEN and CDR2 is SYDVKM. This CDR3 region has 14 residues. CDR3 in amino acids: CASSLLLNTGELFF. Here the CDR3 DNA reads TGTGCCAGCAGTTTATTACTGAACACCGGGGAGCTGTTTTTT.

This clone was seen once. The chain couples TRBV28 to TRBJ2-7; possibly TRBD1 for D (6 bases). V shed 7 bases and J shed 2 bases, with 15 bases lying between them. The CDR3 sequence is 14 residues long. Looked up from germline, CDR1 is MDHEN and CDR2 is SYDVKM. Here the CDR3 DNA reads TGTGCCAGCACCGTCTTTGACAGGCCCTACGAGCAGTACTTC. Translating gives CASTVFDRPYEQYF.

This chain connects TRBV30 to TRBJ2-7, with D uncertain. The CDR3 is 13 residues long. Germline V gene data show CDR1 as GTSNPN and CDR2 as SVGIG (reference sequence). Trimming stripped 6 bases from V and 3 bases from J, with 15 bases between. For the CDR3, the DNA is TGTGCCTGCTCTAAGGGAAGGAGCTACGAGCAGTACTTC. This encodes CACSKGRSYEQYF.

Of note for this clone: Germline is not matched at one junction end, which may reflect a read error. This chain connects TRBV5-4 to TRBJ2-2; the D is unclear. CDR3 size: 14 residues. Germline-derived CDR1 and CDR2 are SGHNT and YYREEE (reference sequence). In DNA form, the CDR3 reads TGTGCCAGCAGCTTGGTCCAGAACCCCGGGGAGCTGTTTTTT. It encodes CASSLVQNPGELFF.

The chain joins TRBV18 to TRBJ1-1; D possibly corresponds to TRBD1 (5 bases). V lost 3 bases to trimming and J lost 0 bases, with 5 bases between them. From germline, CDR1 is KGHSH and CDR2 LQKENI. CDR3 length: 13 amino acids. CDR3 DNA sequence: TGTGCCAGCTCACCGGGACTGAACACTGAAGCTTTCTTT. This sequence encodes CASSPGLNTEAFF.

This chain uses TRBV18 with TRBJ2-3, with a possible D match to TRBD1 (6 bases). Trimming removed 1 base from V and 0 bases from J, with 11 bases in between. Germline V CDR1 and CDR2: KGHSH, LQKENI. CDR3 length equals 16 residues. CDR3 residues: CASSPLPGTSTDTQYF. DNA for the CDR3: TGTGCCAGCTCACCACTACCCGGGACAAGCACAGATACGCAGTATTTT.

This rearrangement joins TRBV19 to TRBJ1-2; D call uncertain. Germline V gene sequence: CDR1 LNHDA, CDR2 SQIVND (reference sequence). The germline V and J ends were trimmed by 6 bases and 5 bases, with 19 bases remaining between them. The CDR3 has 15 residues. This chain's CDR3 is CASRPPGGEWYGYTF. The CDR3 nucleotides read TGTGCCAGTAGACCACCGGGCGGGGAATGGTATGGCTACACCTTC. Based on the CDR3 plus reference TRBV19 and TRBJ1-2, the full variable domain is DGGITQSPKYLFRKEGQNVTLSCEQNLNHDAMYWYRQDPGQGLRLIYYSQIVNDFQKGDIAEGYSVSREKKESFPLTVTSAQKNPTAFYLCASRPPGGEWYGYTFGSGTRLTVV.

In DNA, the CDR3 is TGTGCCAGCAGCTTGTGGGCCGGAGTAAATCAGCCCCAGCATTTT. Its protein product is CASSLWAGVNQPQHF. The V gene is TRBV5-6, the J gene TRBJ1-5; D unresolved. CDR1 is SGHDT and CDR2 is YYEEEE in the germline V gene. The germline V and J ends were trimmed by 1 base and 4 bases, with 12 bases remaining between them. CDR3 length equals 15 residues.

This rearrangement joins TRBV7-4 to TRBJ2-7; D not resolved. V dropped 10 bases and J dropped 2 bases, with 9 bases sitting between them. Looked up from germline, CDR1 is SGHVT and CDR2 is SQSDAQ. There are 11 residues in the CDR3. CDR3 protein: CANKLAYEQYF. The CDR3 DNA reads TGTGCCAACAAGTTAGCCTACGAGCAGTACTTC.

The V gene is TRBV6-6, the J gene TRBJ2-5; D is uncertain. Per the germline V gene, CDR1 is MNHNY and CDR2 is SVGAGI (reference sequence). Trimming removed 2 bases from V and 1 base from J, with 5 bases in between. The CDR3 covers 13 residues. This CDR3 is CASSYRGQETQYF. In nucleotides, the CDR3 is TGTGCCAGCAGTTACCGAGGCCAAGAGACCCAGTACTTC.

This chain joins TRBV2 and TRBJ2-5; TRBD1 matches at 7 bases. The CDR3 runs to 16 residues. The J segment lost 3 bases and the V segment lost 5 bases, leaving 12 bases of the junction unmatched. Germline assignment: CDR1 SNHLY and CDR2 FYNNEI. The CDR3 sequence is CASSPPGMDRKETQYF. As DNA, the CDR3 is TGTGCCAGCAGTCCTCCCGGGATGGACAGGAAAGAGACCCAGTACTTC.

The chain links TRBV19 to TRBJ1-6, with TRBD1 as a possible D gene (6 bases). Germline loops: CDR1 LNHDA, CDR2 SQIVND (reference sequence). The CDR3 consists of 15 residues. Trimming took off 0 bases at V and 7 bases at J, with 10 bases between the two ends. The DNA for the CDR3 is TGTGCCAGTAGTATAGACGGGGGCGCGAATTCACCCCTCCACTTT. This encodes CASSIDGGANSPLHF.